A single sample gave rise to the 26 T cell receptor beta chains below, sequenced in a study of CD8 T cells in ankylosing spondylitis. TCRdb redid the calling of the 5' RACE reads with MiXCR, one entry per CDR3 protein. The table includes 500,000 to 650,000 distinct CDR3 sequences, about 5.7% detected once. The study's findings and limits: A motif of eight or nine highly homologous TCR beta variants was seen as apparently characteristic of ankylosing spondylitis blood.

The antigens for these receptors are not known. Sequenced input: blood, either unsorted or a sorted T cell fraction (not recorded which). These receptors came from a male donor with ankylosing spondylitis.

This clonotype was detected ten times or more. The chain combines TRBV20-1 with TRBJ2-3, with 8 bases fitting TRBD2. This CDR3 has 13 residues. CDR1 is DFQATT, CDR2 SNEGSKA, per germline (reference sequence). V dropped 3 bases and J dropped 5; count of bases not matched to a gene: 4. The CDR3, as DNA: TGCAGTGCTAGCGGGGGGGCGAGAGATACGCAGTATTTT. It yields the protein CSASGGARDTQYF.

This clonotype appeared many times. This chain connects TRBV12-3 or TRBV12-4 to TRBJ2-1, with D maybe TRBD1 (5 bases). V was clipped by 1 base and J by 12 bases, with 13 bases between them. The CDR3 runs 13 residues. CDR3 nucleotide sequence: TGTGCCAGCAGTTTAGGCCAGGGTGTAGGGCAGTTCTTC. Translated, it gives CASSLGQGVGQFF.

This clonotype was seen repeatedly, ten times or more. This chain joins TRBV4-3 and TRBJ2-3, with a possible D match to TRBD1 (6 bases). The CDR3 length is 15 residues. Trimming left V 5 bases short and J 4 bases short, with 16 bases between. CDR1 LGHNA and CDR2 YSLEER come from the germline V gene. The CDR3 sequence: CASSAQGRVADTQYF. DNA of the CDR3: TGCGCCAGCAGCGCCCAGGGGCGGGTCGCAGATACGCAGTATTTT.

This clonotype was detected ten times or more. This chain joins TRBV6-6 and TRBJ1-1; a possible D gene is TRBD1 (5 bases). The germline CDR1 and CDR2 sequences are MNHNY and SVGAGI (reference sequence). The CDR3 sequence is 13 residues long. With 7 bases removed from V and 7 bases from J, the gap between germline ends came to 16 bases. CDR3: CASTRGGDGEAFF. For the CDR3, the DNA is TGTGCCAGCACCCGGGGGGGGGACGGTGAAGCTTTCTTT.

This clonotype was seen ten or more times. This chain uses TRBV9 with TRBJ1-2; TRBD1 is a possible D gene (6 bases). The V end was cut by 4 bases, the J end by 8 bases, with 21 bases between. The length of the CDR3 is 15 residues. In germline, CDR1 is SGDLS, CDR2 YYNGEE. CDR3 region: CASSLDGGRVKGYTF. DNA for the CDR3: TGTGCCAGCAGCCTTGACGGGGGCCGGGTTAAGGGCTACACCTTC.

This clonotype was recorded a few times. This chain connects TRBV15 to TRBJ2-7; the match to TRBD1 covers 10 bases. Trimming removed 5 bases from V and 2 bases from J; junction bases left unmatched: 9. From germline, CDR1 is LNHNV and CDR2 YYDKDF (reference sequence). This CDR3 spans 16 amino acids. DNA for the CDR3: TGTGCCACCAGCGGGCTTGACAGGGGGCAGGCCTACGAGCAGTACTTC. Translated, it gives CATSGLDRGQAYEQYF.

This clonotype was detected many times. This chain links TRBV6-2 or TRBV6-3 with TRBJ2-5, with a tentative D call TRBD2 (5 bases). The V end lost 0 bases, the J end lost 5 bases, and 19 bases lay between the germline ends. This CDR3 is built from 17 residues. Germline CDR1 is MNHEY and CDR2 is SVGEGT. CDR3 in DNA: TGTGCCAGCAGTTACTCGAGGTCGGGAAGTTTGGATGAGACCCAGTACTTC. This gives the protein CASSYSRSGSLDETQYF.

The table lists this clonotype with many counts. The genes are TRBV9 and TRBJ2-7; D is possibly TRBD2 (6 bases). CDR3 length: 14 residues. Looked up from germline, CDR1 is SGDLS and CDR2 is YYNGEE. V dropped 0 bases and J dropped 4 bases, with 11 bases sitting between them. In DNA, the CDR3 is TGTGCCAGCAGCGTAGATCTTGGGGGGTACGAGCAGTACTTC. The encoded protein is CASSVDLGGYEQYF.

This clonotype was picked up many times. This chain links TRBV11-2 with TRBJ2-1, with 7 bases matching TRBD2. The length of the CDR3 is 14 residues. Germline V gene data show CDR1 as SGHAT and CDR2 as FQNNGV. V was pared by 1 base and J by 10 bases, with 7 bases of the junction left unmatched. The CDR3 DNA reads TGTGCCAGCAGCTTAGGCGGGAGAAGATGGGAGCAGTTCTTC. It specifies CASSLGGRRWEQFF.

This clonotype came up many times. The chain couples TRBV7-2 to TRBJ1-3; no clear D gene. Germline V gene lookup returns CDR1 SGHTA and CDR2 FQGNSA. Trimming pared 5 bases from V and 0 bases from J, leaving 8 bases between. This CDR3 region has 14 residues. CDR3 DNA: TGTGCCAGCAGCCTAGGAATCTCTGGAAACACCATATATTTT. Residues: CASSLGISGNTIYF.

This clonotype was recorded at least ten times. This chain uses TRBV5-1 with TRBJ2-3; D not certain. Deletions cut 1 base from V and 1 base from J, with 10 bases between. This CDR3 contains 15 residues. CDR1 and CDR2 from the germline V gene are SGHRS and YFSETQ. The CDR3 protein is CASSLLAVGTDTQYF. In DNA form, the CDR3 reads TGCGCCAGCAGCTTGTTGGCAGTGGGCACAGATACGCAGTATTTT.

This clonotype was counted ten times or more. The gene calls are TRBV10-3 and TRBJ1-1; D not resolved. This CDR3 region has 11 residues. CDR1 and CDR2 from the germline V gene are ENHRY and SYGVKD. V was cut by 6 bases and J by 5 bases, with 7 bases left in between. The chain's CDR3 is CAIREGTEAFF. The CDR3 coding sequence is TGTGCCATCAGAGAAGGGACTGAAGCTTTCTTT.

In this sample, this clonotype turned up many times. The chain recombines TRBV5-1 with TRBJ2-7; TRBD2 agrees at 10 bases. The CDR3 has 16 residues. V lost 0 bases, J lost 6 bases, and 9 bases stayed unmatched. Germline-derived CDR1 and CDR2 are SGHRS and YFSETQ. This CDR3 is CASSLAPSGRRGEQYF. The CDR3 nucleotides read TGCGCCAGCAGCTTGGCCCCTAGCGGGAGAAGGGGCGAGCAGTACTTC.

This clonotype was recorded many times. This CDR3 is CSARGRAGDPTKQYF. The CDR3 DNA sequence: TGCAGTGCTAGAGGGCGGGCGGGGGACCCTACGAAACAGTACTTC. This chain links TRBV20-1 with TRBJ2-7; 7 positions agree with TRBD2. Trimming took 1 base from V and 10 from J; bases not matched to a gene: 16. The germline V gene encodes CDR1 DFQATT and CDR2 SNEGSKA (reference sequence). The CDR3 has 15 amino acids.

The CDR3 spells CASSLAVREETQYF. DNA of the CDR3: TGCGCCAGCAGCTTGGCCGTAAGGGAAGAGACCCAGTACTTC. This chain connects TRBV5-1 to TRBJ2-5; D unclear. The CDR3 consists of 14 residues. Germline V lookup: CDR1 SGHRS, CDR2 YFSETQ. With 0 bases removed from V and 3 bases from J, the gap between germline ends came to 9 bases. Using reference TRBV5-1 and TRBJ2-5 for the parts outside the CDR3, the full variable domain is KAGVTQTPRYLIKTRGQQVTLSCSPISGHRSVSWYQQTPGQGLQFLFEYFSETQRNKGNFPGRFSGRQFSNSRSEMNVSTLELGDSALYLCASSLAVREETQYFGPGTRLLVL.

This clonotype has ten or more counts. The CDR3, as DNA: TGTGCCAGCAGCCAAGGAGGACGGGAGAGCGTCACCGGGGAGCTGTTTTTT. Encoded protein: CASSQGGRESVTGELFF. This chain joins TRBV14 and TRBJ2-2; D possibly corresponds to TRBD2 (6 bases). V was cut by 1 base and J by 4 bases, with 16 bases left in between. CDR3 size: 17 residues. Germline V gene data show CDR1 as SGHDN and CDR2 as FVKESK.

In its sample, this clonotype was seen many times. As DNA, the CDR3 is TGTGCCAGCAGCGCCGGGACATTATCAGCCCACGAGCAGTACTTC. Amino acids: CASSAGTLSAHEQYF. J is TRBJ2-7 and V is TRBV9; D is possibly TRBD1 (6 bases). Germline assignment: CDR1 SGDLS and CDR2 YYNGEE. This CDR3 has 15 amino acids. The V end lost 3 bases, the J end lost 5 bases, and 18 bases lay between the germline ends. Full variable domain (remainder filled in from reference TRBV9 and TRBJ2-7): DSGVTQTPKHLITATGQRVTLRCSPRSGDLSVYWYQQSLDQGLQFLIQYYNGEERAKGNILERFSAQQFPDLHSELNLSSLELGDSALYFCASSAGTLSAHEQYFGPGTRLTVT.

In this sample, this clonotype turned up many times. DNA of the CDR3: TGTGCCAGCAGCCCCGATAGGGTACCCCTCCACTTT. Its translation: CASSPDRVPLHF. This rearrangement joins TRBV9 to TRBJ1-6, with D unresolved. The germline CDR1 and CDR2 sequences are SGDLS and YYNGEE. Trimming removed 4 bases from V and 12 bases from J, with 11 bases in between. The CDR3 has 12 amino acids. The full variable domain, completed using reference TRBV9 and TRBJ1-6, is DSGVTQTPKHLITATGQRVTLRCSPRSGDLSVYWYQQSLDQGLQFLIQYYNGEERAKGNILERFSAQQFPDLHSELNLSSLELGDSALYFCASSPDRVPLHFGNGTRLTVT.

This clonotype was counted many times. V and J are TRBV5-1 and TRBJ2-1; D is possibly TRBD1 (6 bases). The V end lost 2 bases, the J end lost 0 bases, and 12 bases lay between the germline ends. Germline V lookup: CDR1 SGHRS, CDR2 YFSETQ. The CDR3 contains 16 residues. DNA for the CDR3: TGCGCCAGCAGCTTACCTACAGGGTTCTCCTACAATGAGCAGTTCTTC. Amino acid sequence: CASSLPTGFSYNEQFF. Full variable domain (remainder filled in from reference TRBV5-1 and TRBJ2-1): KAGVTQTPRYLIKTRGQQVTLSCSPISGHRSVSWYQQTPGQGLQFLFEYFSETQRNKGNFPGRFSGRQFSNSRSEMNVSTLELGDSALYLCASSLPTGFSYNEQFFGPGTRLTVL.

Many counts were recorded for this clonotype. The V call is TRBV5-1, the J call TRBJ1-1; D gene unclear. The CDR3 loop spans 14 amino acids. Deletions cut 0 bases from V and 2 bases from J, with 8 bases between. CDR1 is SGHRS and CDR2 is YFSETQ in the germline V gene. In DNA form, the CDR3 reads TGCGCCAGCAGCTTGGAAACCTTAAACACTGAAGCTTTCTTT. This translates into CASSLETLNTEAFF.

This clonotype has more than one count but fewer than ten. CDR3 bases: TGTGCCAGCAGCGTCGGAGGGTTTTACCAAGAGACCCAGTACTTC. Encoded protein: CASSVGGFYQETQYF. The V gene is TRBV9, the J gene TRBJ2-5, with D possibly being TRBD2 (6 bases). V lost 2 bases and J 0 bases, leaving 11 bases between the germline ends. CDR3 size: 15 residues. Germline V gene sequence: CDR1 SGDLS, CDR2 YYNGEE.

This clonotype was observed many times. The chain uses TRBV5-1 and TRBJ2-2, with 11 nucleotides matching TRBD2. Germline V gives CDR1 SGHRS, CDR2 YFSETQ. V was pared by 4 bases and J by 5 bases, with 4 bases of the junction left unmatched. This CDR3 contains 15 residues. In DNA, the CDR3 is TGCGCCAGCAGCCTGGGACTAGCGGCTACCGGGGAGCTGTTTTTT. Its protein product is CASSLGLAATGELFF.

V usage is TRBV6-2 or TRBV6-3 and J usage is TRBJ2-2, with D maybe TRBD1 (6 bases). CDR3 length: 16 residues. V shed 1 base and J shed 1 base, with 10 bases lying between them. In germline, CDR1 is MNHEY, CDR2 SVGEGT. CDR3 sequence: CASSYLGARNTGELFF. Written as DNA, the CDR3 is TGTGCCAGCAGTTACTTGGGGGCAAGGAACACCGGGGAGCTGTTTTTT.

This clonotype was seen many times. The chain employs TRBV28 and TRBJ2-5; 8 nucleotides agree with TRBD1. CDR1 is MDHEN, CDR2 SYDVKM, per germline. Trimming removed 6 bases from V and 2 bases from J; junction bases left unmatched: 5. This CDR3 contains 14 residues. The CDR3 bases are TGTGCCAGCAGCCCTACAGGGGGTCAAGAGACCCAGTACTTC. Translating gives CASSPTGGQETQYF.

This clonotype appeared a few times. The chain joins TRBV6-1 to TRBJ2-1, with D possibly matching TRBD1 (7 bases). V was clipped by 5 bases and J by 6 bases, with 11 bases between them. This CDR3 spans 13 amino acids. Per germline, CDR1 MNHNS and CDR2 SASEGT. The DNA of the CDR3 is TGTGCCAGCAGTCCAGGGGGGCCCAATGAGCAGTTCTTC. This sequence encodes CASSPGGPNEQFF.

This clonotype was counted ten times or more. The J gene is TRBJ2-1, the V gene TRBV15; TRBD2 matches 10 bases. The trim removed 4 bases at V and 2 bases at J, leaving 14 bases unmatched. CDR3 length equals 19 residues. The germline CDR1 and CDR2 sequences are LNHNV and YYDKDF (reference sequence). The CDR3 region has the DNA TGTGCCACCAGCATCAACCTCCTAAGTAGCGGGGGGACCTACAATGAGCAGTTCTTC. It is translated as CATSINLLSSGGTYNEQFF. Variable domain in full (rest from reference TRBV15 and TRBJ2-1): DAMVIQNPRYQVTQFGKPVTLSCSQTLNHNVMYWYQQKSSQAPKLLFHYYDKDFNNEADTPDNFQSRRPNTSFCFLDIRSPGLGDTAMYLCATSINLLSSGGTYNEQFFGPGTRLTVL.